These 7 T cell receptor beta chains came from one sample sequenced in a study of blood T cells in healthy people across ages. Primed by a sample-barcoded 5' primer and a J-beta primer mix, a second PCR proceeded for roughly 7 to 12 cycles. TCRdb ran MiXCR on the 5' RACE reads and lists one entry per CDR3 protein. The data hold approximately 1,000,000 distinct CDR3 sequences, with more than 40% observed a single time. The sample taken for sequencing was blood. Receptors originate from a woman aged 60 to 75 in good health.

This chain joins TRBV3-1 and TRBJ1-4; tentative D call: TRBD1 (5 bases). Germline V gives CDR1 LGHDT, CDR2 YNNKEL (reference sequence). V shed 4 bases and J shed 8 bases, with 11 bases lying between them. This CDR3 is built from 13 residues. CDR3 in DNA: TGTGCCAGCAGCCGGGGATACAGGGAAAAACTGTTTTTT. Residues: CASSRGYREKLFF.

This clonotype has a count of ten or more. The chain carries TRBV13 and TRBJ2-7, with D maybe TRBD1 (6 bases). The germline V gene has CDR1 PRHDT and CDR2 FYEKMQ (reference sequence). Trimming removed 5 bases from V and 6 bases from J, with 11 bases in between. The CDR3 loop spans 12 amino acids. The CDR3, as DNA: TGTGCCAGCAGCCCCCTCAGGGGCGAGCAGTACTTC. Its translation: CASSPLRGEQYF.

A remark on this clonotype: A much larger clone lies a single base off, so this may be a read error. The chain joins TRBV5-1 to TRBJ2-7; TRBD2 matches at 11 bases. The last part of the DNA fits TRBJ2-1 better; the J call may be wrong. The CDR3 is made up of 16 amino acids. Germline V gene data show CDR1 as SGHRS and CDR2 as YFSETQ. The CDR3: CASRIGTSGAYKEQFF. In DNA, the CDR3 is TGCGCCAGCCGAATCGGGACTAGCGGAGCCTACAAGGAGCAGTTCTTC.

This chain joins TRBV7-9 and TRBJ1-2, with a tentative D call TRBD1 (5 bases). From germline, CDR1 is SEHNR and CDR2 FQNEAQ (reference sequence). CDR3 length: 16 amino acids. V lost 5 bases and J 4 bases, leaving 20 bases between the germline ends. The CDR3: CASSEGRAEGTYGYTF. In nucleotides, the CDR3 is TGTGCCAGCAGCGAAGGCCGGGCAGAGGGGACCTATGGCTACACCTTC.

V usage is TRBV20-1 and J usage is TRBJ2-7; 8 positions agree with TRBD2. Germline-derived CDR1 and CDR2 are DFQATT and SNEGSKA (reference sequence). The CDR3 totals 13 residues. Trimming at V came to 4 bases and at J to 0 bases, leaving 2 bases not matched to a gene. The CDR3 loop reads CSAKSGGSYEQYF. The CDR3, as DNA: TGCAGTGCTAAGAGCGGGGGCTCCTACGAGCAGTACTTC.

The chain joins TRBV20-1 to TRBJ2-7; 7 bases agree with TRBD2. Germline V gene data show CDR1 as DFQATT and CDR2 as SNEGSKA (reference sequence). This CDR3 contains 13 residues. CDR3 DNA sequence: TGCAGCGGATGGGGGGGGAGCTCCTACGAGCAGTACTTC. It yields the protein CSGWGGSSYEQYF.

Here the CDR3 DNA reads TGCAGTGCGAATTCGGACAGAGCCTACGAGCAGTACTTC. Protein sequence: CSANSDRAYEQYF. The rearrangement uses TRBV20-1 and TRBJ2-7, with D possibly matching TRBD1 (6 bases). The V gene lost 6 bases and the J gene lost 2 bases, with 14 bases spanning the gap. From germline, CDR1 is DFQATT and CDR2 SNEGSKA (reference sequence). CDR3 length equals 13 residues.